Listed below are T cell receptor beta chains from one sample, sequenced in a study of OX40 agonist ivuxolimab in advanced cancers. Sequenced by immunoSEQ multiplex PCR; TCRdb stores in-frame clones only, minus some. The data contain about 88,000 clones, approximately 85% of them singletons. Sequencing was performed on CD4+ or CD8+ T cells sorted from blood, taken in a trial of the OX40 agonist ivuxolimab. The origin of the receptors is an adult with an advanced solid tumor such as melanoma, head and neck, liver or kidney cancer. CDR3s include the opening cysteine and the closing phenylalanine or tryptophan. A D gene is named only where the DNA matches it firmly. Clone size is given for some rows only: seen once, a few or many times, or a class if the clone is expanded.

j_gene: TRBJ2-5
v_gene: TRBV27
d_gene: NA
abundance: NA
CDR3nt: TGTGCCAGCAGTTTATTCTTTTTGGGGGAGACCCAGTACTTC
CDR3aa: CASSLFFLGETQYF

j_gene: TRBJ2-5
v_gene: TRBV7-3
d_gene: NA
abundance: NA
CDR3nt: TGTGCCAGCAGCCCCCAATTCGCCCAAGAGACCCAGTACTTC
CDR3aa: CASSPQFAQETQYF

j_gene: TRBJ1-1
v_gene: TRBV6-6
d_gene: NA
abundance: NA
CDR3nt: TGTGCCAGCAGTTACAATTCGAAGACCACTGAAGCTTTCTTT
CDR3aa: CASSYNSKTTEAFF

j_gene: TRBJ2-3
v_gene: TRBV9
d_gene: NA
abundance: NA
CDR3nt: TGTGCCAGCAGCGTAGAGGGGGGCGCAGATACGCAGTATTTT
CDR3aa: CASSVEGGADTQYF

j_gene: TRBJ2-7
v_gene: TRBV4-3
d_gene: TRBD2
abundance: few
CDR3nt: TGCGCCAGCAGCCAAGATTTGCGGGAGTCCTACGAGCAGTACTTC
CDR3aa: CASSQDLRESYEQYF

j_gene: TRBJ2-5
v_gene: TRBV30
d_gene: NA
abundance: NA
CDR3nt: TGTGCCTTCGGGCCTTCCCCCCGTCCCGAGACCCAGTACTTC
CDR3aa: CAFGPSPRPETQYF

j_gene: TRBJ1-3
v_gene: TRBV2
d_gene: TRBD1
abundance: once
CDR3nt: TGTGCCAGCAACGGGGACAGGGGGTCTGGAAACACCATATATTTT
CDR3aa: CASNGDRGSGNTIYF

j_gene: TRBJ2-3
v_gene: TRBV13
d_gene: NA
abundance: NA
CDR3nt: TGTGCCAGCAGCTTAGGCTCCGCGGACCCCACAGATACGCAGTATTTT
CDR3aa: CASSLGSADPTDTQYF

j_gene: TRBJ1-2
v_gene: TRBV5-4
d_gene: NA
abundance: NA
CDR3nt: TGTGCCAGCAGCCGAGGACAACGGAACTATGGCTACACCTTC
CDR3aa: CASSRGQRNYGYTF

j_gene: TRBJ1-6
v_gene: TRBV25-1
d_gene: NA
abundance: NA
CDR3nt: TGTGCCAGCAGCCAGACACAGGGATCACCCCTCCACTTT
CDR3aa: CASSQTQGSPLHF

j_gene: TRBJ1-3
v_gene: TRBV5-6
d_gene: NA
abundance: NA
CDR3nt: TGTGCCAGCAGCTTACTGCAGGGTAGGAGCTCTGGAAACACCATATATTTT
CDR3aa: CASSLLQGRSSGNTIYF

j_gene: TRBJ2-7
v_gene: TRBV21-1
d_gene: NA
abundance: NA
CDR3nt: TGTGCCAGTTACGAGGGACCGGCACCCTACGAGCAGTACTTC
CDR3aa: CASYEGPAPYEQYF

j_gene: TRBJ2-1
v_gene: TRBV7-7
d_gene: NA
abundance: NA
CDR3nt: TGTGCTAGCAGCCCACTGGGGCTTCAAACCCACAATGAGCAGTTCTTC
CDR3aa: CASSPLGLQTHNEQFF

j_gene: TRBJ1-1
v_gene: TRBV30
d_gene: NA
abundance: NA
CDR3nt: TGTGCCTGGAATCCCCCGGGAGCTTACAACACTGAAGCTTTCTTT
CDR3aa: CAWNPPGAYNTEAFF

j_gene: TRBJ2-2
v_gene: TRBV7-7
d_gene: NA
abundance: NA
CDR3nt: TGTGCTAGCAGCTTAAAAACCGGGGAGCTGTTTTTT
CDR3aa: CASSLKTGELFF

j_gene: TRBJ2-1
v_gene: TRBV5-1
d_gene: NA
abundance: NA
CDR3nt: TGCGCCAGCAGTGGGGGCACTGAGCAGTTCTTC
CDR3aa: CASSGGTEQFF

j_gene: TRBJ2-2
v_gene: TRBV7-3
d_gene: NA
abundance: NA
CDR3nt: TGTGCCAGCAGCCCTCAACTAGTACCCGGGGAGCTGTTTTTT
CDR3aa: CASSPQLVPGELFF

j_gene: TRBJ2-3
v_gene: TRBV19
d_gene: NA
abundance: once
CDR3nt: TGTGCCAGTAGTATAGATAAACAGGGAGATACGCAGTATTTT
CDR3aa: CASSIDKQGDTQYF

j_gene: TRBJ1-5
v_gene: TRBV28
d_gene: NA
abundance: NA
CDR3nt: TGTGCCAGCAGTTTCTCTGGTTTGGATCAGCCCCAGCATTTT
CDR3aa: CASSFSGLDQPQHF

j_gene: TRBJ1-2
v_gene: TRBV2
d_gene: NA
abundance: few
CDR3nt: TGTGCCAGCAGTAACAGGGATGGCTACACCTTC
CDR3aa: CASSNRDGYTF

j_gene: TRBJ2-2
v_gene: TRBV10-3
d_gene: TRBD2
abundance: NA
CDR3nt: TGTGCCATCAGTCCCGACAGGGGAGGGCTAGCGGGAGCCTCGAACACCGGGGAGCTGTTTTTT
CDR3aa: CAISPDRGGLAGASNTGELFF

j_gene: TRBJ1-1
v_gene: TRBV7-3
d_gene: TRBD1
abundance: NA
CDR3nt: TGTGCCAGCAGCTTATCAGGGGGCACTGAAGCTTTCTTT
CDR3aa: CASSLSGGTEAFF

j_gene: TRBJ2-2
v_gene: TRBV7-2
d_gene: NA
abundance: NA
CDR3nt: TGTGCCAGCAGCCCGGGACTGAACACCGGGGAGCTGTTTTTT
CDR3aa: CASSPGLNTGELFF

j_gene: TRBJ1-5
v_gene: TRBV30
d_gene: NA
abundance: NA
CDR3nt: TGTGCCTGGAGTCTAAAGACAGGTACTCAGCCCCAGCATTTT
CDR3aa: CAWSLKTGTQPQHF

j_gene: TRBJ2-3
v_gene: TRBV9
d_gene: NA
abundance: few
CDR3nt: TGTGCCAGCAGCGTAGGGCAGCGAGGGAGCACAGATACGCAGTATTTT
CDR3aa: CASSVGQRGSTDTQYF

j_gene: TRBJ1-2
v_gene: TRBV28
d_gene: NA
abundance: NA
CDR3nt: TGTGCCAGCAGTAGATCAGGGTATGGCTACACCTTC
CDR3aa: CASSRSGYGYTF

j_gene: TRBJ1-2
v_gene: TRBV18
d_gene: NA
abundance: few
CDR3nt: TGTGCCAGCGCGCAGGGGAGTCAAACTCGGTATGGCTACACCTTC
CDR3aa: CASAQGSQTRYGYTF

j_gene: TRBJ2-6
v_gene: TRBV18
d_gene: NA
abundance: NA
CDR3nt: TGTGCCAGCTCACCACCCAGGGATTCGGGGGCCAACGTCCTGACTTTC
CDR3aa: CASSPPRDSGANVLTF

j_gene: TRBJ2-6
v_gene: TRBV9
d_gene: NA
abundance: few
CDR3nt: TGTGCCAGCAGAAGGGGCTCTGGGGCCAACGTCCTGACTTTC
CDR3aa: CASRRGSGANVLTF

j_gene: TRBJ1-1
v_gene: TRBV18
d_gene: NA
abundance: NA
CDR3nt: TGTGCCAGCTCACGGCCTCAGGGTAACACTGAAGCTTTCTTT
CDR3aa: CASSRPQGNTEAFF

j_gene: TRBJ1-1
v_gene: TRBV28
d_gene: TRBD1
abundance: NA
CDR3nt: TGTGCCAGCAGTTTTGTAGGGGGCGGCACTGAAGCTTTCTTT
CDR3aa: CASSFVGGGTEAFF

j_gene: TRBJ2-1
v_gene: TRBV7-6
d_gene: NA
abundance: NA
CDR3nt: TGTGCCAGCAGCTTATCTAGCCATGAGCAGTTCTTC
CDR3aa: CASSLSSHEQFF

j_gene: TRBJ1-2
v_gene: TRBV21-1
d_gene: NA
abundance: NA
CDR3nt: TGTGCCAGCAAAAGGGGACGTAACGTGCTCAACTATGGCTACACCTTC
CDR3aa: CASKRGRNVLNYGYTF

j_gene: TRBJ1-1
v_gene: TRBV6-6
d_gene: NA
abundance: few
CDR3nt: TGTGCCAGCAGTTCCCCAAAGAACACTGAAGCTTTCTTT
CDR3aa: CASSSPKNTEAFF

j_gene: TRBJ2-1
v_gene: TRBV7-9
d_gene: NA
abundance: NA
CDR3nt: TGTGCCAGCAGCTTAGCGTCGGACGCCGCCCCGTTCTTC
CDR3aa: CASSLASDAAPFF

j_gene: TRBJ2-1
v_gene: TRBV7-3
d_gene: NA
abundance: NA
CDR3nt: TGTGCCAGCAGCCCCTCGGGCAATGAGCAGTTCTTC
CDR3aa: CASSPSGNEQFF

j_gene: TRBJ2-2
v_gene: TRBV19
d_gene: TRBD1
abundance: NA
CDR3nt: TGTGCCAGTAGTACGGGGACAGGGTGGGCCGGGGAGCTGTTTTTT
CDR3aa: CASSTGTGWAGELFF

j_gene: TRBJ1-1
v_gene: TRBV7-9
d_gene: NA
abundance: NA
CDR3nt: TGTGCCAGCAGCTTACAGGGCCTGAACACTGAAGCTTTCTTT
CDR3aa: CASSLQGLNTEAFF

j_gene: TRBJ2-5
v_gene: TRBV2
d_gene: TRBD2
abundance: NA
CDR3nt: TGTGCCAGCAGGGGATCCAGGACTAGCGCCTCCCTCCAAGAGACCCAGTACTTC
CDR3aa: CASRGSRTSASLQETQYF

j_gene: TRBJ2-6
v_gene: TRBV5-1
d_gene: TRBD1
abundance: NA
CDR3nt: TGCGCCAGCAGCCTCCGGGACAGCTTCTCTGGGGCCAACGTCCTGACTTTC
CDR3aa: CASSLRDSFSGANVLTF

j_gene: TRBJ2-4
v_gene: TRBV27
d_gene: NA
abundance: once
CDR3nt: TGTGCCAGCAGTTCACAGGGTTTGACGGCCAAAAACATTCAGTACTTC
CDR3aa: CASSSQGLTAKNIQYF

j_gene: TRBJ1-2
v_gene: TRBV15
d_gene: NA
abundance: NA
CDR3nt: TGTGCCACCACCGCAGAGTCAGAAGGGGGCTATGGCTACACCTTC
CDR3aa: CATTAESEGGYGYTF

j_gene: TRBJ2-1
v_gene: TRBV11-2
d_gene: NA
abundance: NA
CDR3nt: TGTGCCAGCAGCTTAGTATCGGGGAGGGGGAATGAGCAGTTCTTC
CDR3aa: CASSLVSGRGNEQFF

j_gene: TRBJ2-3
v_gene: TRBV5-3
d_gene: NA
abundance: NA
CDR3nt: TGTGCCAGAAGCTTCTGGATAGGGACAGATACGCAGTATTTT
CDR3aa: CARSFWIGTDTQYF

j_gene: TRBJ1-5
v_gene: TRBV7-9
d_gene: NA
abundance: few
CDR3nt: TGTGCCAGCAGCTTAGGCGAGCATCAGCCCCAGCATTTT
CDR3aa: CASSLGEHQPQHF

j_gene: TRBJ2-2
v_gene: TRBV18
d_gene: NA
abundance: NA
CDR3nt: TGTGCCAGTCCCCCCCCCTACGGGGCGAGTACCGGGGAGCTGTTTTTT
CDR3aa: CASPPPYGASTGELFF

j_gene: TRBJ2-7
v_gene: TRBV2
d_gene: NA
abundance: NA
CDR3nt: TGTGCCAGAAACTTGGGGGGCTCCTACGAGCAGTACTTC
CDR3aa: CARNLGGSYEQYF

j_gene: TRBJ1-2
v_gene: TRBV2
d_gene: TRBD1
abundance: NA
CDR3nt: TGTGCCAGCACCCTGGGACAGTGGGGCTATGGCTACACCTTC
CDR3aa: CASTLGQWGYGYTF

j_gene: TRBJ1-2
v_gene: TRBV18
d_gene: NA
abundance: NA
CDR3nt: TGTGCCAGCTCACCGGGGGCAGGGCATAACTATGGCTACACCTTC
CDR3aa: CASSPGAGHNYGYTF

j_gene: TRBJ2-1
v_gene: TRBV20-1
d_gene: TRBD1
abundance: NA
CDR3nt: TGCAGTGCTAACAGGGGCGATGAGCAGTTCTTC
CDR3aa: CSANRGDEQFF

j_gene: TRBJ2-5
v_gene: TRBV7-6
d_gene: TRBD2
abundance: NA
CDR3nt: TGTGCCAGCAGCAGCTCAGGACTAGCGGGTCAAGAGACCCAGTACTTC
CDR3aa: CASSSSGLAGQETQYF

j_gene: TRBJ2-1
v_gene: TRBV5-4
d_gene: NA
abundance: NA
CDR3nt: TGTGCCAGCAGCTTGGAGACACTTTCCTACAATGAGCAGTTCTTC
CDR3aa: CASSLETLSYNEQFF

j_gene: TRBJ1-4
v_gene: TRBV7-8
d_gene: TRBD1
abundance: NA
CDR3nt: TGTGCCAGCAGCTCTGGACAGGGAGCGGGTGAAAAACTGTTTTTT
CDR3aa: CASSSGQGAGEKLFF

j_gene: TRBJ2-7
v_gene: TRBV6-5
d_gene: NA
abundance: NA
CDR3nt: TGTGCCAGCAGTTTTAGCAGGGGATACTACGAGCAGTACTTC
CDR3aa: CASSFSRGYYEQYF